Below are 25 T cell receptor beta chains sequenced from a single sample in a study of blood T cell repertoires in COVID-19. Profiling relied on immunoSEQ multiplex PCR, and the TCRdb table lists in-frame clones only, not all of them. Here the sample spans approximately 230,000 clones, 70% to 90% being singletons. What was sequenced was peripheral blood. All receptors come from a man younger than 35 with active or convalescent COVID-19.

The chain couples TRBV6-5 to TRBJ1-5; the D gene is possibly TRBD1 (6 bases). This CDR3 is 16 amino acids long. The V end was cut by 4 bases, the J end by 1 base, with 14 bases between. CDR1 and CDR2 from the germline V gene are MNHEY and SVGAGI. Here the CDR3 reads CASSSVRGKSNQPQHF. The CDR3 region has the DNA TGTGCCAGCAGTTCCGTCAGGGGCAAGAGCAATCAGCCCCAGCATTTT.

This clone was found once. The chain has TRBV7-8 and TRBJ1-2, with a weak D call TRBD1 (6 bases). V was clipped by 5 bases and J by 3 bases, with 22 bases between them. Germline V lookup: CDR1 SGHVS, CDR2 FQNEAQ. This CDR3 is 17 amino acids long. The CDR3 DNA reads TGTGCCAGCAGCCCAGCCCGGGGGGCGACCTCTTACTATGGCTACACCTTC. It is translated as CASSPARGATSYYGYTF.

V and J are TRBV7-2 and TRBJ1-1, with TRBD1 matching over 8 bases. This CDR3 region has 13 residues. J lost 8 bases, V lost 4 bases, and 6 bases had no gene match. Germline assignment: CDR1 SGHTA and CDR2 FQGNSA. The CDR3 protein is CASSSDRDKEAFF. The CDR3, as DNA: TGTGCCAGCAGCTCGGACAGGGATAAGGAAGCTTTCTTT. Full variable domain (outside the CDR3, taken from reference TRBV7-2 and TRBJ1-1): GAGVSQSPSNKVTEKGKDVELRCDPISGHTALYWYRQSLGQGLEFLIYFQGNSAPDKSGLPSDRFSAERTGGSVSTLTIQRTQQEDSAVYLCASSSDRDKEAFFGQGTRLTVV.

The gene calls are TRBV7-2 and TRBJ2-3; no firm D call. Germline V CDR1 and CDR2: SGHTA, FQGNSA. Trimming shortened V by 5 bases and J by 6 bases, and 9 bases separated the two germline ends. This CDR3 spans 12 amino acids. CDR3 sequence reads: CASSLPQDTQYF. CDR3 coding DNA: TGTGCCAGCAGCCTCCCACAGGATACGCAGTATTTT.

This clone has a single count. The chain recombines TRBV7-2 with TRBJ1-2; D may be TRBD1 (6 bases). The CDR3 extends over 16 amino acids. From germline, CDR1 is SGHTA and CDR2 FQGNSA. V was pared by 1 base and J by 7 bases, with 19 bases between. DNA of the CDR3: TGTGCCAGCAGCTTAGTGAATTGGGGGCAGGTTCTTGGCTACACCTTC. Translation gives CASSLVNWGQVLGYTF.

J is TRBJ2-1 and V is TRBV10-3; tentative D call: TRBD2 (5 bases). Germline assignment: CDR1 ENHRY and CDR2 SYGVKD. CDR3 size: 15 residues. V was clipped by 2 bases and J by 2 bases, with 10 bases between them. Written as DNA, the CDR3 is TGTGCCATCAGTGAGATCAGCGGAGCCTACAATGAGCAGTTCTTC. Translated: CAISEISGAYNEQFF.

J is TRBJ2-1 and V is TRBV11-3; possibly TRBD2 for D (6 bases). CDR1 and CDR2 (germline): SGHNT, YENEEA. The V and J ends lost 2 bases and 4 bases respectively, with 9 bases between them. The CDR3 has 14 amino acids. The CDR3 loop is CASSLTRGYNEQFF. As DNA, the CDR3 is TGTGCCAGCAGCTTAACCCGGGGGTACAATGAGCAGTTCTTC. Complete variable domain (other parts from reference TRBV11-3 and TRBJ2-1): EAGVVQSPRYKIIEKKQPVAFWCNPISGHNTLYWYLQNLGQGPELLIRYENEEAVDDSQLPKDRFSAERLKGVDSTLKIQPAELGDSAVYLCASSLTRGYNEQFFGPGTRLTVL.

The DNA of the CDR3 is TGTGCCTCCCAGGCGGGGACCTACGAGCAGTACTTC. Translating it yields CASQAGTYEQYF. The chain links TRBV30 to TRBJ2-7; D perhaps matches TRBD2 (6 bases). CDR1 and CDR2 (germline): GTSNPN, SVGIG (reference sequence). CDR3 length: 12 residues. Trimming cost V 7 bases and J 2 bases, with 12 bases left between them.

This chain uses TRBV5-1 with TRBJ1-1, with 8 nucleotides matching TRBD1. CDR3 length equals 15 residues. Germline CDR1 reads SGHRS; CDR2 reads YFSETQ. V dropped 0 bases and J dropped 2; count of bases not matched to a gene: 3. The CDR3: CASSLDAGGNTEAFF. In nucleotides, the CDR3 is TGCGCCAGCAGCTTGGATGCAGGGGGCAACACTGAAGCTTTCTTT.

This sequence joins TRBV5-6 and TRBJ1-1, with 7 bases that match TRBD1. The length of the CDR3 is 14 residues. The V and J ends lost 4 bases and 0 bases, in that order; junction bases with no gene match: 3. The germline V gene has CDR1 SGHDT and CDR2 YYEEEE. CDR3 in amino acids: CASSLRGLNTEAFF. The CDR3 DNA follows: TGTGCCAGCAGCCTCAGGGGGTTGAACACTGAAGCTTTCTTT.

The chain joins TRBV6-2 or TRBV6-3 to TRBJ2-5; no definite D call. Trimming shortened V by 0 bases and J by 5 bases, and 7 bases separated the two germline ends. In germline, CDR1 is MNHEY, CDR2 SVGEGT. This CDR3 region has 13 residues. In DNA form, the CDR3 reads TGTGCCAGCAGTTACTCCGGTACGGAGACCCAGTACTTC. This gives the protein CASSYSGTETQYF.

The chain combines TRBV6-6 with TRBJ2-4, with 10 bases aligning to TRBD2. V shed 6 bases and J 6 bases; nucleotides not matched to a gene: 11. The CDR3 runs to 16 residues. CDR1 is MNHNY and CDR2 is SVGAGI in the germline V gene (reference sequence). CDR3 bases: TGTGCCAGCAGCCTACAACCGGGACTAGCGATAAACATTCAGTACTTC. As protein: CASSLQPGLAINIQYF.

The J gene is TRBJ2-1, the V gene TRBV5-6; D remains unclear. The ends were cut back, 2 bases at V and 9 bases at J, with 12 bases in the middle. This CDR3 comprises 13 residues. Germline CDR1 and CDR2: SGHDT and YYEEEE. CDR3 sequence (DNA): TGTGCCAGCAGCTTCGGCCGACGAGGTGAGCAGTTCTTC. Protein sequence: CASSFGRRGEQFF.

The chain couples TRBV7-8 to TRBJ2-1; D remains ambiguous. The germline CDR1 and CDR2 sequences are SGHVS and FQNEAQ. Trimming removed 0 bases at V and 0 bases at J, with 6 bases between. The CDR3 runs to 15 residues. CDR3 DNA: TGTGCCAGCAGCTTAGCCCTTAGCTCCTACAATGAGCAGTTCTTC. Its protein product is CASSLALSSYNEQFF.

This clone appeared many times. The V and J genes are TRBV30 and TRBJ1-3; D not certain. The V gene's germline CDR1 is GTSNPN and CDR2 SVGIG (reference sequence). V shed 0 bases and J shed 3 bases, with 6 bases lying between them. The CDR3 sequence is 13 residues long. CDR3 protein: CAWSVSNGNTIYF. The CDR3 DNA is TGTGCCTGGAGTGTCAGTAATGGAAACACCATATATTTT.

The rearrangement uses TRBV27 and TRBJ2-7, with D possibly being TRBD2 (5 bases). V lost 0 bases, J lost 1 base, and 10 bases lay in between. Germline V CDR1 and CDR2: MNHEY, SMNVEV (reference sequence). The CDR3 totals 15 residues. This chain's CDR3 is CASSLSGSYSYEQYF. The CDR3 DNA is TGTGCCAGCAGTTTATCGGGGAGCTATTCCTACGAGCAGTACTTC.

The chain is built from TRBV7-9 and TRBJ2-3, with D possibly being TRBD2 (5 bases). V shed 7 bases and J shed 1 base, with 12 bases lying between them. CDR1 and CDR2 (germline): SEHNR, FQNEAQ (reference sequence). The CDR3 runs to 14 residues. CDR3 sequence reads: CASITVGGTDTQYF. CDR3 DNA: TGTGCCAGCATCACCGTCGGGGGCACAGATACGCAGTATTTT.

The chain carries TRBV7-9 and TRBJ2-1; TRBD2 matches at 7 bases. The V gene end was trimmed by 6 bases and the J gene end by 5 bases; junction bases not matched to a gene: 13. CDR3 length: 16 residues. In germline, CDR1 is SEHNR, CDR2 FQNEAQ (reference sequence). The CDR3 here is CASSRISGSGNNEQFF. CDR3 sequence (DNA): TGTGCCAGCAGTCGAATTAGCGGGTCGGGGAACAATGAGCAGTTCTTC.

The chain joins TRBV7-9 to TRBJ2-3; D is unresolved. Trimming took off 1 base at V and 0 bases at J, with 11 bases between the two ends. The CDR3 length is 16 residues. CDR1 is SEHNR, CDR2 FQNEAQ, per germline (reference sequence). CDR3 amino acids: CASSLVSGTSTDTQYF. The CDR3 DNA is TGTGCCAGCAGCTTAGTTTCCGGTACTAGCACAGATACGCAGTATTTT.

This clone was seen a handful of times. The chain is built from TRBV5-1 and TRBJ1-1; D is unresolved. Trimming removed 6 bases at V and 5 bases at J, with 17 bases between. This CDR3 has 14 amino acids. The germline V gene encodes CDR1 SGHRS and CDR2 YFSETQ. The CDR3, as DNA: TGCGCCAGCAATCTTAATGGTGGGCTAACTGAAGCTTTCTTT. Residues: CASNLNGGLTEAFF.

The CDR3 protein is CASWLGQLNTEAFF. Written as DNA, the CDR3 is TGTGCCTCCTGGCTTGGGCAACTGAACACTGAAGCTTTCTTT. The chain links TRBV28 to TRBJ1-1; the D is unclear. CDR1 and CDR2 from the germline V gene are MDHEN and SYDVKM. V was trimmed by 11 bases and J by 0 bases, leaving 16 bases between them. The length of the CDR3 is 14 residues.

The chain combines TRBV6-1 with TRBJ2-3, with 13 bases fitting TRBD2. This CDR3 region has 16 residues. J lost 5 bases, V lost 4 bases, and 6 bases had no gene match. Germline V gene sequence: CDR1 MNHNS, CDR2 SASEGT. For the CDR3, the DNA is TGTGCCAGCAGTGTTACTAGCGGGGGGGCCGGAGATACGCAGTATTTT. Translated, it gives CASSVTSGGAGDTQYF.

V and J are TRBV3-1 (or the pseudogene TRBV3-2) and TRBJ1-6, with D uncertain. Germline V gene data show CDR1 as LGHDT and CDR2 as YNNKEL (reference sequence). V was cut by 4 bases and J by 0 bases, with 13 bases left in between. This CDR3 has 17 residues. The CDR3 loop is CASSPRTGSSYNSPLHF. The DNA of the CDR3 is TGTGCCAGCAGCCCTAGGACGGGGAGCTCCTATAATTCACCCCTCCACTTT.

The chain is built from TRBV27 and TRBJ2-7; 8 bases agree with TRBD1. The CDR3 runs 16 residues. Germline-derived CDR1 and CDR2 are MNHEY and SMNVEV (reference sequence). The V and J ends lost 6 bases and 6 bases, in that order; junction bases with no gene match: 16. CDR3 residues: CASRPLGTGAEFEQYF. The CDR3 nucleotides read TGTGCCAGCAGGCCCCTAGGGACAGGAGCAGAATTCGAGCAGTACTTC.

The V call is TRBV29-1, the J call TRBJ2-7, with a weak D call TRBD2 (5 bases). The CDR3 extends over 13 amino acids. V lost 1 base, J lost 2 bases, and 9 bases lay in between. From germline, CDR1 is SQVTM and CDR2 ANQGSEA. The CDR3, as DNA: TGCAGCGTTGAAGGCTTGAGGGCCTACGAGCAGTACTTC. Translated: CSVEGLRAYEQYF.